A single sample is the source of the 28 T cell receptor beta chains below, sequenced in a study of Ad26.COV2.S vaccination and SARS-CoV-2 variants. Treatment of the sample: roughly 19 received Ad26.COV2.S at low or high dose, single or two shots; 5 received placebo; per-sample allocation not given. Day 63 following the first vaccine or placebo injection was when the samples were taken. TCRdb's copy holds only in-frame clones and misses some; the assay was immunoSEQ multiplex PCR. The data show about 680,000 clones, about 89% seen once. The starting material was peripheral blood, obtained in a trial of Ad26.COV2.S vaccine versus placebo. These receptors all come from a person aged 18 to 65 who received the Ad26.COV2.S COVID-19 vaccine or a placebo.

CDR3 in amino acids: CAWRPPGTPNEQFF. The CDR3, as DNA: TGTGCCTGGAGGCCCCCCGGGACCCCCAATGAGCAGTTCTTC. The rearrangement links TRBV30 to TRBJ2-1; D tentatively fits TRBD1 or TRBD2 (5 bases each). Trimming shortened V by 3 bases and J by 6 bases, and 15 bases separated the two germline ends. Per germline, CDR1 GTSNPN and CDR2 SVGIG (reference sequence). This CDR3 is 14 amino acids long.

The J gene is TRBJ2-7, the V gene TRBV11-2, with 7 bases matching TRBD1. The V gene end was trimmed by 5 bases and the J gene end by 3 bases; junction bases not matched to a gene: 7. Germline V CDR1 and CDR2: SGHAT, FQNNGV. The length of the CDR3 is 14 residues. CDR3 nucleotides: TGTGCCAGCAGCCCTCCGGGACAGAACTACGAGCAGTACTTC. Protein sequence: CASSPPGQNYEQYF. Full variable domain (rest looked up from reference TRBV11-2 and TRBJ2-7): EAGVAQSPRYKIIEKRQSVAFWCNPISGHATLYWYQQILGQGPKLLIQFQNNGVVDDSQLPKDRFSAERLKGVDSTLKIQPAKLEDSAVYLCASSPPGQNYEQYFGPGTRLTVT.

This chain uses TRBV24-1 with TRBJ2-1; D is perhaps TRBD2 (6 bases). Deletions cut 2 bases from V and 3 bases from J, with 13 bases between. CDR3 size: 16 residues. Germline V lookup: CDR1 KGHDR, CDR2 SFDVKD. CDR3 sequence reads: CATSDSVAENYNEQFF. DNA of the CDR3: TGTGCCACCAGTGATTCGGTAGCGGAGAACTACAATGAGCAGTTCTTC.

CDR3 nucleotides: TGTGCCAGCAGCCCCGCGAGGGTAGCTATTCTGAACACTGAAGCTTTCTTT. It is translated as CASSPARVAILNTEAFF. The chain carries TRBV7-9 and TRBJ1-1, with no clear D. Germline CDR1 is SEHNR and CDR2 is FQNEAQ (reference sequence). CDR3 length: 17 amino acids. Deletions cut 5 bases from V and 0 bases from J, with 19 bases between.

This clone was observed once. The chain combines TRBV5-4 with TRBJ2-1, with D maybe TRBD1 (6 bases). The CDR3 runs 16 residues. Germline assignment: CDR1 SGHNT and CDR2 YYREEE (reference sequence). Trimming stripped 0 bases from V and 2 bases from J, with 12 bases between. CDR3 nucleotide sequence: TGTGCCAGCAGCTTGGGGGGAACAGGGACCTACAATGAGCAGTTCTTC. Translation: CASSLGGTGTYNEQFF.

The V call is TRBV5-8, the J call TRBJ1-1; maybe TRBD1 (6 bases). In germline, CDR1 is SGHTS, CDR2 YDEGEE. V dropped 5 bases and J dropped 1 base, with 18 bases sitting between them. The CDR3 extends over 16 amino acids. The CDR3 spells CASRYDRDNRNTEAFF. The CDR3 DNA reads TGTGCCAGCAGGTACGACCGGGACAACAGGAACACTGAAGCTTTCTTT.

This clone was counted only a few times. This chain joins TRBV3-1 (or the pseudogene TRBV3-2) and TRBJ1-5; 8 bases line up with TRBD1. This CDR3 has 16 amino acids. Germline V gene lookup returns CDR1 LGHDT and CDR2 YNNKEL (reference sequence). The junction had 8 bases not matched to a gene; V was cut back by 5 bases and J by 2 bases. The CDR3 DNA is TGTGCCAGCAGCTACGGACAGGGCGCGGGCAATCAGCCCCAGCATTTT. This gives the protein CASSYGQGAGNQPQHF.

This clone has only one observation. The V gene is TRBV24-1, the J gene TRBJ1-5; TRBD1 agrees at 10 bases. J lost 5 bases, V lost 11 bases, and 8 bases had no gene match. This CDR3 is built from 14 residues. Germline CDR1 and CDR2: KGHDR and SFDVKD. The CDR3 here is CARPGQGRDQPQHF. The DNA for the CDR3 is TGTGCCAGACCGGGACAGGGGCGCGATCAGCCCCAGCATTTT.

The chain employs TRBV7-2 and TRBJ1-5, with TRBD1 identical over 7 bases. The CDR3 has 15 amino acids. The V gene's germline CDR1 is SGHTA and CDR2 FQGNSA. Losses at the gene ends were 1 base for V and 7 bases for J; bases not matched to a gene: 7. The chain's CDR3 is CASSLGGQWVQPQHF. CDR3 coding DNA: TGTGCCAGCAGCTTAGGGGGACAGTGGGTCCAGCCCCAGCATTTT.

The chain is built from TRBV29-1 and TRBJ1-2; tentatively, D is TRBD1 (6 bases). Deletions cut 6 bases from V and 4 bases from J, with 15 bases between. This CDR3 comprises 13 residues. Germline loops: CDR1 SQVTM, CDR2 ANQGSEA. The DNA for the CDR3 is TGCAGCGTGGACCTTGGGGGGCCCTATGGCTACACCTTC. It specifies CSVDLGGPYGYTF. Supplemented by reference TRBV29-1 and TRBJ1-2, the full variable domain reads SAVISQKPSRDICQRGTSLTIQCQVDSQVTMMFWYRQQPGQSLTLIATANQGSEATYESGFVIDKFPISRPNLTFSTLTVSNMSPEDSSIYLCSVDLGGPYGYTFGSGTRLTVV.

V gene TRBV5-1 combines with J gene TRBJ1-2, with no clear D. V was cut by 4 bases and J by 0 bases, with 10 bases left in between. CDR1 is SGHRS, CDR2 YFSETQ, per germline. This CDR3 spans 14 amino acids. The CDR3 loop is CASSPRAANYGYTF. The CDR3 region has the DNA TGCGCCAGCAGCCCACGGGCCGCTAACTATGGCTACACCTTC.

The chain recombines TRBV3-1 (or the pseudogene TRBV3-2) with TRBJ1-2; 10 nucleotides agree with TRBD1. This CDR3 has 14 amino acids. Germline CDR1 reads LGHDT; CDR2 reads YNNKEL (reference sequence). V lost 5 bases and J lost 8; bases outside the gene matches: 8. The CDR3: CASSEGQGVEGYTF. The CDR3 DNA reads TGTGCCAGCAGCGAAGGACAGGGGGTGGAGGGCTACACCTTC.

The chain joins TRBV18 to TRBJ2-2; TRBD1 matches 7 bases. This CDR3 is 15 amino acids long. Germline V gene data show CDR1 as KGHSH and CDR2 as LQKENI. Trimming took 3 bases from V and 4 from J; bases not matched to a gene: 5. CDR3 sequence reads: CASSPQGVRTGELFF. The CDR3 DNA reads as TGTGCCAGCTCACCGCAGGGGGTTCGCACCGGGGAGCTGTTTTTT. Using reference TRBV18 and TRBJ2-2 for the parts outside the CDR3, the full variable domain is NAGVMQNPRHLVRRRGQEARLRCSPMKGHSHVYWYRQLPEEGLKFMVYLQKENIIDESGMPKERFSAEFPKEGPSILRIQQVVRGDSAAYFCASSPQGVRTGELFFGEGSRLTVL.

The chain's CDR3 is CASSFPNQGAQPQHF. The DNA for the CDR3 is TGTGCCAGCAGTTTCCCCAACCAGGGAGCTCAGCCCCAGCATTTT. The chain recombines TRBV27 with TRBJ1-5; weak D call: TRBD1 (5 bases). CDR3 length: 15 residues. V was pared by 3 bases and J by 6 bases, with 15 bases between. In germline, CDR1 is MNHEY, CDR2 SMNVEV (reference sequence).

V gene TRBV6-6 combines with J gene TRBJ2-2; D remains unclear. Germline CDR1 is MNHNY and CDR2 is SVGAGI (reference sequence). V was cut by 1 base and J by 5 bases, with 5 bases left in between. The CDR3 is 13 amino acids. Here the CDR3 reads CASSYWGTGELFF. The CDR3 bases are TGTGCCAGCAGTTACTGGGGAACCGGGGAGCTGTTTTTT.

The chain carries TRBV7-2 and TRBJ1-6, with D hard to call. V lost 8 bases and J lost 5, with 10 bases in between. Looked up from germline, CDR1 is SGHTA and CDR2 is FQGNSA. The CDR3 is 13 residues long. CDR3 sequence: CASVPANNSPLHF. The DNA for the CDR3 is TGTGCCAGCGTACCAGCTAATAATTCACCCCTCCACTTT.

This chain links TRBV19 with TRBJ1-3; tentatively, D is TRBD1 (6 bases). The CDR3 extends over 12 amino acids. Germline values: CDR1 LNHDA, CDR2 SQIVND (reference sequence). Trimming left V 9 bases short and J 8 bases short, with 14 bases between. The CDR3 is CASENQGYTIYF. The CDR3 coding sequence is TGTGCCAGCGAAAACCAGGGGTACACCATATATTTT.

The chain links TRBV6-2 or TRBV6-3 to TRBJ2-7; D might be TRBD1 or TRBD2, each matching 5 bases. V shed 2 bases and J shed 3 bases, with 8 bases lying between them. Per the germline V gene, CDR1 is MNHEY and CDR2 is SVGEGT. The CDR3 consists of 13 residues. CDR3 amino acids: CASSYPGGYEQYF. CDR3 nucleotides: TGTGCCAGCAGTTACCCTGGGGGCTACGAGCAGTACTTC.

The chain is built from TRBV24-1 and TRBJ1-1, with TRBD1 matching 7 bases. This CDR3 is 13 amino acids long. The V segment lost 10 bases and the J segment 6 bases; nucleotides outside the gene matches: 10. The germline gives CDR1 KGHDR, CDR2 SFDVKD. CDR3 region: CATTDRASAEAFF. CDR3 DNA: TGTGCCACGACTGACAGGGCTTCGGCTGAAGCTTTCTTT.

V and J are TRBV10-3 and TRBJ2-1, with D possibly being TRBD1 or TRBD2 (6 bases each). In germline, CDR1 is ENHRY, CDR2 SYGVKD. The CDR3 consists of 13 residues. V was shortened by 5 bases and J by 7 bases, with 12 bases between the two germline ends. The CDR3 bases are TGTGCCATCAGTAGGGGGGAGCGGAATGAGCAGTTCTTC. Amino acids: CAISRGERNEQFF.

J is TRBJ2-2 and V is TRBV29-1, with a tentative D call TRBD2 (6 bases). Germline V gene data show CDR1 as SQVTM and CDR2 as ANQGSEA. The CDR3 has 16 amino acids. The V end lost 1 base, the J end lost 8 bases, and 20 bases lay between the germline ends. Here the CDR3 reads CSVEVRGGRGGGELFF. The CDR3 bases are TGCAGCGTTGAAGTTCGGGGAGGACGAGGAGGAGGGGAGCTGTTTTTT.

This rearrangement joins TRBV12-3 or TRBV12-4 to TRBJ2-1, with 7 bases aligning to TRBD2. This CDR3 has 12 amino acids. The V segment lost 5 bases and the J segment 7 bases; nucleotides outside the gene matches: 2. The CDR3 nucleotides read TGTGCCAGCAGTAATAGCGGGAATGAGCAGTTCTTC. It specifies CASSNSGNEQFF.

The rearrangement uses TRBV25-1 and TRBJ1-2; no firm D call. CDR3 length: 12 residues. With 3 bases removed from V and 5 bases from J, the gap between germline ends came to 7 bases. In germline, CDR1 is MGHDK, CDR2 SYGVNS. In DNA, the CDR3 is TGTGCCAGCAGTGATGAACTATATGGCTACACCTTC. Encoded protein: CASSDELYGYTF.

V usage is TRBV6-6 and J usage is TRBJ2-7; D possibly uses TRBD1 or TRBD2 (6 bases each). CDR3 length equals 19 residues. Germline lookup yields CDR1 MNHNY and CDR2 SVGAGI (reference sequence). Trimming took off 6 bases at V and 3 bases at J, with 30 bases between the two ends. CDR3 bases: TGTGCCAGCAGCTTCCCGGGGGACACAGGAGGCTATCGGGACTACGAGCAGTACTTC. Protein product: CASSFPGDTGGYRDYEQYF.

The chain joins TRBV10-2 to TRBJ2-3, with D possibly called TRBD1 or TRBD2 (5 bases each). This CDR3 contains 18 residues. Trimming stripped 2 bases from V and 2 bases from J, with 20 bases between. Germline lookup yields CDR1 WSHSY and CDR2 SAAADI. The CDR3 is CASSEVVFGAELTDTQYF. In DNA form, the CDR3 reads TGCGCCAGCAGTGAGGTCGTTTTCGGGGCGGAACTCACAGATACGCAGTATTTT.

About this clone itself: This CDR3 is also generated by other DNA sequences in the sample. V is TRBV5-4 and J is TRBJ1-2; D remains ambiguous. V lost 0 bases to trimming and J lost 1 base, with 4 bases between them. CDR1 and CDR2 from the germline V gene are SGHNT and YYREEE (reference sequence). There are 13 residues in the CDR3. Written as DNA, the CDR3 is TGTGCCAGCAGCTTGGGTGGTAACTATGGCTACACCTTC. Translated: CASSLGGNYGYTF.

V usage is TRBV7-9 and J usage is TRBJ2-7; D is undetermined. Germline-derived CDR1 and CDR2 are SEHNR and FQNEAQ (reference sequence). This CDR3 has 16 residues. V lost 1 base and J 0 bases, leaving 13 bases between the germline ends. The CDR3, as DNA: TGTGCCAGCAGCTTAGTGACCCTTAGGAGCTCCTACGAGCAGTACTTC. Translated: CASSLVTLRSSYEQYF.

V and J are TRBV6-5 and TRBJ2-2; 7 positions match TRBD1. In germline, CDR1 is MNHEY, CDR2 SVGAGI. The CDR3 has 15 residues. V lost 0 bases to trimming and J lost 3 bases; unmatched junction nucleotides: 1. As DNA, the CDR3 is TGTGCCAGCAGTTACTCGGGACAGTACACCGGGGAGCTGTTTTTT. Translating it yields CASSYSGQYTGELFF.